This T cell receptor (beta chain) is drawn from a study of control samples from healthy donors and cancer patients. Some clones are missing from TCRdb's copy, which holds only in-frame ones; the method was immunoSEQ multiplex PCR. The sample lists about 190,000 clones, 90% to 95% seen once, with around 1.6% in the top ten. The CDR3 sequence is 15 residues long. Trimming took off 5 bases at V and 5 bases at J, with 19 bases between the two ends. CDR1 and CDR2 from the germline V gene are SGHTA and FQGNSA. The chain recombines TRBV7-2 with TRBJ2-7, with D possibly being TRBD2 (6 bases). Input material: blood. The TCR sequence derives from a man between 18 and 35 years old in good health. CDR3 sequence reads: CASSPGGVGRHEQYF. The CDR3 nucleotides are TGTGCCAGCAGCCCTGGCGGGGTGGGTAGGCACGAGCAGTACTTC.